What follows are 32 T cell receptor beta chains derived from one specimen sequenced in a study of untreated major depressive disorder. TCRdb's table, derived via immunoSEQ multiplex PCR, lists solely in-frame clones and lacks some. Of about 27,000 clones listed, 91% are singletons. Whole-study results and caveats: CD4+ T cells from depressed patients used TRBV05-01 (Vbeta 5.1) more often than controls.

For these TCRs, the target antigens are not known. The sample was CD4+ T cells from PBMCs. These receptor sequences come from a woman aged 25 to 39 with major depressive disorder.

The chain carries TRBV11-2 and TRBJ1-2; D unclear. This CDR3 spans 13 amino acids. Germline assignment: CDR1 SGHAT and CDR2 FQNNGV. V was trimmed by 1 base and J by 8 bases, leaving 11 bases between them. The CDR3 DNA is TGTGCCAGCAGCTTAGCCCCGGGCGGAGGCTACACCTTC. Its protein is CASSLAPGGGYTF.

The chain is built from TRBV14 and TRBJ2-7, with unresolved D. V gave up 4 bases and J gave up 6 bases, with 10 bases separating them. The CDR3 covers 12 residues. Germline CDR1 reads SGHDN; CDR2 reads FVKESK. CDR3 DNA: TGTGCCAGCAGCCCGTTTCCGGGCGAGCAGTACTTC. It encodes CASSPFPGEQYF.

This clone occurred once. The genes are TRBV28 and TRBJ2-6, with 10 bases identical to TRBD2. The CDR3 sequence is 16 residues long. J lost 0 bases, V lost 9 bases, and 5 bases had no gene match. Germline V gene data show CDR1 as MDHEN and CDR2 as SYDVKM. CDR3: CASIAGGFSGANVLTF. Written as DNA, the CDR3 is TGTGCCAGTATAGCGGGGGGTTTCTCTGGGGCCAACGTCCTGACTTTC.

This chain uses TRBV29-1 with TRBJ2-1, with 7 bases identical to TRBD2. The CDR3 is 12 residues long. CDR1 SQVTM and CDR2 ANQGSEA come from the germline V gene. J gave up 9 bases and V 5 bases, and 7 bases lay outside the gene matches. The chain's CDR3 is CSVRGSGGEQFF. For the CDR3, the DNA is TGCAGCGTTCGCGGGAGCGGTGGTGAGCAGTTCTTC.

V and J are TRBV7-2 and TRBJ1-5; possible D gene TRBD1, 5 bases. Germline lookup yields CDR1 SGHTA and CDR2 FQGNSA. The CDR3 length is 14 residues. With 4 bases removed from V and 1 base from J, the gap between germline ends came to 8 bases. DNA for the CDR3: TGTGCCAGCAGCTCTGGGGACAGCAATCAGCCCCAGCATTTT. Protein: CASSSGDSNQPQHF. Complete variable domain (other parts from reference TRBV7-2 and TRBJ1-5): GAGVSQSPSNKVTEKGKDVELRCDPISGHTALYWYRQSLGQGLEFLIYFQGNSAPDKSGLPSDRFSAERTGGSVSTLTIQRTQQEDSAVYLCASSSGDSNQPQHFGDGTRLSIL.

The V and J genes are TRBV28 and TRBJ2-1, with 10 bases aligning to TRBD2. Germline trimming cut 6 bases from V and 4 bases from J; bases unmatched to any gene: 9. The CDR3 loop spans 16 amino acids. Germline V lookup: CDR1 MDHEN, CDR2 SYDVKM. CDR3: CASRPSSGGDYNEQFF. The CDR3, as DNA: TGTGCCAGCAGACCGAGCAGCGGGGGGGATTACAATGAGCAGTTCTTC.

The chain joins TRBV7-2 to TRBJ2-7, with TRBD2 matching 9 bases. The CDR3 has 18 amino acids. The V and J ends lost 5 bases and 1 base, in that order; junction bases with no gene match: 15. CDR1 is SGHTA, CDR2 FQGNSA, per germline. The CDR3 protein is CASSPHPRLAVMSYEQYF. CDR3 sequence (DNA): TGTGCCAGCAGCCCCCACCCCAGACTAGCGGTAATGTCCTACGAGCAGTACTTC.

This clone was recorded only once. The chain links TRBV28 to TRBJ2-2, with D unresolved. The CDR3 is made up of 13 amino acids. The germline gives CDR1 MDHEN, CDR2 SYDVKM. V was pared by 6 bases and J by 3 bases, with 8 bases between. CDR3 sequence (DNA): TGTGCCAGCAGGCGGACCCACACCGGGGAGCTGTTTTTT. As protein: CASRRTHTGELFF.

This chain joins TRBV27 and TRBJ1-2; tentatively, D is TRBD1 (5 bases). Trimming removed 8 bases from V and 2 bases from J, with 12 bases in between. Germline assignment: CDR1 MNHEY and CDR2 SMNVEV (reference sequence). This CDR3 region has 13 residues. As DNA, the CDR3 is TGTGCCAGCCGAGGGGCCGGGAACTATGGCTACACCTTC. It specifies CASRGAGNYGYTF.

This rearrangement joins TRBV28 to TRBJ1-3; no clear D. The CDR3 length is 14 residues. Germline-derived CDR1 and CDR2 are MDHEN and SYDVKM. V dropped 6 bases and J dropped 2 bases, with 11 bases sitting between them. The CDR3 DNA is TGTGCCAGCAGCTCAATAGGAGCTGGAAACACCATATATTTT. It specifies CASSSIGAGNTIYF.

This rearrangement joins TRBV5-5 to TRBJ2-7; 8 bases fit TRBD1. V gave up 5 bases and J gave up 4 bases; unmatched junction bases: 5. The germline CDR1 and CDR2 sequences are SGHKS and YYEKEE (reference sequence). The CDR3 has 13 amino acids. For the CDR3, the DNA is TGTGCCAGCAGTCTGACAGGGGATTACGAGCAGTACTTC. This sequence encodes CASSLTGDYEQYF.

The chain combines TRBV2 with TRBJ1-1; D unresolved. CDR1 and CDR2 from the germline V gene are SNHLY and FYNNEI. The CDR3 contains 11 residues. The ends were cut back, 8 bases at V and 5 bases at J, with 9 bases in the middle. The CDR3 DNA follows: TGTGCCAGCCTACTCGATACTGAAGCTTTCTTT. Amino acid sequence: CASLLDTEAFF.

DNA for the CDR3: TGTGCCAGCAGCCCTAAGGCCCTGGGACAGGGGGACCACGAGCAGTACTTC. This sequence encodes CASSPKALGQGDHEQYF. This rearrangement joins TRBV7-8 to TRBJ2-7; 11 nucleotides line up with TRBD1. CDR3 length equals 17 residues. In germline, CDR1 is SGHVS, CDR2 FQNEAQ. V shed 5 bases and J 5 bases; nucleotides not matched to a gene: 14.

The chain carries TRBV5-6 and TRBJ2-1; the D gene is possibly TRBD1 (6 bases). CDR1 SGHDT and CDR2 YYEEEE come from the germline V gene. Trimming pared 5 bases from V and 5 bases from J, leaving 17 bases between. The CDR3 runs 15 residues. CDR3 sequence reads: CASSRRLTGHNEQFF. The CDR3 DNA follows: TGTGCCAGCAGTAGGCGGCTTACAGGGCACAATGAGCAGTTCTTC.

The chain employs TRBV6-5 and TRBJ2-7; D perhaps matches TRBD2 (6 bases). The germline V gene encodes CDR1 MNHEY and CDR2 SVGAGI. This CDR3 contains 13 residues. Deletions cut 10 bases from V and 3 bases from J, with 16 bases between. The CDR3 DNA is TGTGCCACCGGATCCGGGGGAAACTACGAGCAGTACTTC. Its translation: CATGSGGNYEQYF.

This chain connects TRBV29-1 to TRBJ2-3, with 8 bases aligning to TRBD2. CDR1 is SQVTM and CDR2 is ANQGSEA in the germline V gene. The CDR3 has 14 amino acids. V trimming: 6 bases; J trimming: 0 bases; junction bases outside the gene matches: 5. CDR3 in amino acids: CSVSSGASTDTQYF. CDR3 nucleotides: TGCAGCGTCAGTAGCGGGGCCAGCACAGATACGCAGTATTTT.

The V gene is TRBV7-6, the J gene TRBJ1-4, with TRBD1 matching over 7 bases. The germline gives CDR1 SGHVS, CDR2 FNYEAQ. This CDR3 contains 17 residues. J gave up 6 bases and V 1 base, and 11 bases lay outside the gene matches. DNA of the CDR3: TGTGCCAGCAGCTTAGGTCAAGGGAAAACAGGGGATGAAAAACTGTTTTTT. It specifies CASSLGQGKTGDEKLFF.

The chain links TRBV27 to TRBJ1-1; D remains unclear. The CDR3 length is 13 residues. Deletions cut 2 bases from V and 1 base from J, with 5 bases between. CDR1 is MNHEY and CDR2 is SMNVEV in the germline V gene (reference sequence). In nucleotides, the CDR3 is TGTGCCAGCAGTTTACTCGGGAACACTGAAGCTTTCTTT. It encodes CASSLLGNTEAFF.

The V gene is TRBV10-3, the J gene TRBJ1-5; 7 bases are shared with TRBD1. Per germline, CDR1 ENHRY and CDR2 SYGVKD. There are 17 residues in the CDR3. V lost 0 bases and J lost 7; bases outside the gene matches: 12. CDR3 amino acids: CAISESIPRGRNQPQHF. DNA for the CDR3: TGTGCCATCAGTGAGTCGATTCCGAGGGGGCGAAACCAGCCCCAGCATTTT.

The V call is TRBV12-5, the J call TRBJ1-5, with 7 bases aligning to TRBD1. V gave up 1 base and J gave up 1 base; unmatched junction bases: 1. This CDR3 has 15 residues. Germline loops: CDR1 LGHNT, CDR2 FRNRAP. The CDR3 coding sequence is TGTGCTAGTGGTTTGGCAGGGGGGAGCAATCAGCCCCAGCATTTT. Protein: CASGLAGGSNQPQHF.

This clone appeared once. This chain links TRBV5-1 with TRBJ1-6, with TRBD1 matching over 9 bases. The CDR3 loop spans 14 amino acids. Germline CDR1 is SGHRS and CDR2 is YFSETQ. V was clipped by 2 bases and J by 6 bases; unmatched bases: 0. The CDR3: CASSLQGANSPLHF. The CDR3 DNA follows: TGCGCCAGCAGCTTACAGGGGGCTAATTCACCCCTCCACTTT.

The table lists this clone with a count of one. The rearrangement joins TRBV11-1 to TRBJ2-1; the D call may be TRBD1 or TRBD2 (5 bases each). The CDR3 runs 13 residues. Germline V CDR1 and CDR2: SGHAT, FQDESV (reference sequence). V shed 8 bases and J shed 2 bases, with 10 bases lying between them. CDR3 sequence reads: CASQEGTYNEQFF. CDR3 coding DNA: TGTGCCAGCCAAGAGGGGACCTACAATGAGCAGTTCTTC.

The chain has TRBV28 and TRBJ2-7; 12 nucleotides align to TRBD1. V gave up 5 bases and J gave up 7 bases; unmatched junction bases: 6. Germline CDR1 MDHEN, CDR2 SYDVKM. This CDR3 is built from 14 residues. CDR3: CASSPGQGAWEQYF. The CDR3 nucleotides are TGTGCCAGCAGTCCGGGACAGGGGGCGTGGGAGCAGTACTTC. The variable domain in full, completed from reference TRBV28 and TRBJ2-7, reads DVKVTQSSRYLVKRTGEKVFLECVQDMDHENMFWYRQDPGLGLRLIYFSYDVKMKEKGDIPEGYSVSREKKERFSLILESASTNQTSMYLCASSPGQGAWEQYFGPGTRLTVT.

The chain links TRBV7-8 to TRBJ2-5; D is possibly TRBD1 or TRBD2 (6 bases each). V was cut by 2 bases and J by 5 bases, with 27 bases left in between. Germline V lookup: CDR1 SGHVS, CDR2 FQNEAQ. The CDR3 has 19 amino acids. CDR3 residues: CASSLSGLGGGQRRETQYF. The CDR3 DNA reads as TGTGCCAGCAGCTTATCTGGGCTCGGAGGGGGGCAGAGAAGGGAGACCCAGTACTTC.

The chain couples TRBV2 to TRBJ2-1; D is possibly TRBD1 (6 bases). Germline V CDR1 and CDR2: SNHLY, FYNNEI. The CDR3 consists of 13 residues. V was pared by 8 bases and J by 6 bases, with 14 bases between. The CDR3 protein is CASRARGSNEQFF. CDR3 in DNA: TGTGCCAGCCGGGCCAGGGGAAGCAATGAGCAGTTCTTC.

The V gene is TRBV5-6, the J gene TRBJ2-2, with D tentatively TRBD2 (5 bases). Germline V gene data show CDR1 as SGHDT and CDR2 as YYEEEE. V was trimmed by 3 bases and J by 7 bases, leaving 10 bases between them. The CDR3 loop spans 13 amino acids. The CDR3, as DNA: TGTGCCAGCAGCTGGGGAGCCTACGGGGAGCTGTTTTTT. Translation: CASSWGAYGELFF.

The gene calls are TRBV4-1 and TRBJ2-1, with 7 nucleotides matching TRBD2. Unmatched junction bases numbered 8, after V lost 1 base and J lost 5 bases. The CDR3 has 16 amino acids. Germline-derived CDR1 and CDR2 are MGHRA and YSYEKL. CDR3 DNA sequence: TGCGCCAGCAGCCAAGCTCTATTCGGGACTAACAATGAGCAGTTCTTC. Translated: CASSQALFGTNNEQFF.

The chain is built from TRBV20-1 and TRBJ1-2; no clear D gene. Germline V CDR1 and CDR2: DFQATT, SNEGSKA (reference sequence). This CDR3 comprises 11 residues. V was pared by 8 bases and J by 3 bases, with 10 bases between. The DNA of the CDR3 is TGCAGTACCTGGTGGGACTATGGCTACACCTTC. Translated, it gives CSTWWDYGYTF.

The rearrangement joins TRBV5-1 to TRBJ2-1; perhaps D is TRBD1 or TRBD2 (5 bases each). The germline gives CDR1 SGHRS, CDR2 YFSETQ. V was shortened by 0 bases and J by 4 bases, with 5 bases between the two germline ends. This CDR3 contains 13 residues. The chain's CDR3 is CASSLGGYNEQFF. In DNA form, the CDR3 reads TGCGCCAGCAGCTTGGGGGGGTACAATGAGCAGTTCTTC.

V is TRBV4-1 and J is TRBJ2-3; a possible D gene is TRBD2 (5 bases). Germline-derived CDR1 and CDR2 are MGHRA and YSYEKL. Trimming removed 5 bases at V and 2 bases at J, with 8 bases between. The CDR3 runs to 13 residues. CDR3 residues: CASSGEPTDTQYF. The CDR3 DNA is TGCGCCAGCAGCGGGGAGCCCACAGATACGCAGTATTTT.

This chain uses TRBV13 with TRBJ2-7; the D gene could be TRBD1 or TRBD2 (6 bases each). The germline gives CDR1 PRHDT, CDR2 FYEKMQ (reference sequence). This CDR3 spans 14 amino acids. With 2 bases removed from V and 4 bases from J, the gap between germline ends came to 12 bases. The CDR3 DNA is TGTGCCAGCAGCTTAAGTGGGGGGCGGTACGAGCAGTACTTC. This encodes CASSLSGGRYEQYF. Supplemented by reference TRBV13 and TRBJ2-7, the full variable domain reads AAGVIQSPRHLIKEKRETATLKCYPIPRHDTVYWYQQGPGQDPQFLISFYEKMQSDKGSIPDRFSAQQFSDYHSELNMSSLELGDSALYFCASSLSGGRYEQYFGPGTRLTVT.

The rearrangement uses TRBV7-9 and TRBJ2-2; 8 positions agree with TRBD1. V gave up 7 bases and J gave up 1 base; unmatched junction bases: 8. The germline gives CDR1 SEHNR, CDR2 FQNEAQ (reference sequence). There are 16 residues in the CDR3. CDR3 amino acids: CASKHRDRMNTGELFF. The CDR3 region has the DNA TGTGCCAGCAAACACAGGGACAGGATGAACACCGGGGAGCTGTTTTTT.